The entry below describes one T cell receptor beta chain. Its specificity is unknown. Unrecorded immune exposure was likely among donors, who were nominally healthy when sampled. This entry belongs to a study of cytomegalovirus exposure and HLA in healthy donors. Study results and limitations: A missense variant in DCLRE1C was later tied to TCR beta V- and J-gene trimming.

The PCR employed 60 Vbeta primers together with 13 Jbeta primers. Per the original methods: A later analysis counted 65 million to 90 million unique TCR beta chains, 10 million to 12 million shared. The method was immunoSEQ multiplex PCR; TCRdb's version includes in-frame clones alone and lacks a portion of them. V, J and clone size reflect that table, while D and trimming were determined from the DNA. Its table records 40,000 or so clones. This CDR3 is built from 12 residues. Germline V gene data show CDR1 as SNHLY and CDR2 as FYNNEI. Trimming left V 7 bases short and J 4 bases short, with 10 bases between.

The rearrangement uses TRBV2 and TRBJ2-5; the D gene is possibly TRBD2 (6 bases). Sequences were obtained from PBMCs. The source of this sequence is a young woman in good health and CMV-seropositive. CDR3 nucleotide sequence: TGTGCCAGCACGGATAGCGGAGAGACCCAGTACTTC. As protein: CASTDSGETQYF.